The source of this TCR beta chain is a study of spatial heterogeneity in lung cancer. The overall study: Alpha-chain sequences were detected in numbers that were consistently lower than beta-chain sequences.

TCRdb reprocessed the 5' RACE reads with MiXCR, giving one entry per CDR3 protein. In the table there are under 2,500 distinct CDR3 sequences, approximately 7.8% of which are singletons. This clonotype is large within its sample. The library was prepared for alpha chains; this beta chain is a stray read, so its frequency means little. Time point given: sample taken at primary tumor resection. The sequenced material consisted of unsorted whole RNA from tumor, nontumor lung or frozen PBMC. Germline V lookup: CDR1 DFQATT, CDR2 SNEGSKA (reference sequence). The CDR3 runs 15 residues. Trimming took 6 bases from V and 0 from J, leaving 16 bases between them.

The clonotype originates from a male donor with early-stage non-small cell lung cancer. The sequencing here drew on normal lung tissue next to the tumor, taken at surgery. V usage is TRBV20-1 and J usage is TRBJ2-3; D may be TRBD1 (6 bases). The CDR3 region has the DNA TGCAGTGCCCCCCCCACGCAGGGGAGCACAGATACGCAGTATTTT. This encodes CSAPPTQGSTDTQYF.